A single sample gave rise to the 8 T cell receptor beta chains below, sequenced in a study of CD8 T cell repertoires and HIV-1 epitope variants. Here immunoSEQ multiplex PCR was the method, and the copy in TCRdb shows in-frame clones only, minus some. The sample has 80,000 to 95,000 clones; roughly four fifths are singletons. The specimen was uncultured baseline CD8+ T cells from peripheral blood mononuclear cells (PBMCs). These receptors were obtained from a male donor with HIV.

The chain recombines TRBV6-1 with TRBJ1-2, with D unresolved. The germline V and J ends were trimmed by 4 bases and 3 bases, with 12 bases remaining between them. This CDR3 contains 14 residues. Germline-derived CDR1 and CDR2 are MNHNS and SASEGT. CDR3 in amino acids: CASSGLGVDYGYTF. CDR3 in DNA: TGTGCCAGCAGTGGACTCGGTGTAGACTATGGCTACACCTTC.

V is TRBV18 and J is TRBJ2-5; D gene ambiguous. The CDR3 is 13 amino acids. Looked up from germline, CDR1 is KGHSH and CDR2 is LQKENI. V was trimmed by 6 bases and J by 3 bases, leaving 11 bases between them. The CDR3 coding sequence is TGTGCCAGCTCCTACAAGAACGAAGAGACCCAGTACTTC. It encodes CASSYKNEETQYF. Combining the CDR3 with reference TRBV18 and TRBJ2-5 gives the whole variable domain NAGVMQNPRHLVRRRGQEARLRCSPMKGHSHVYWYRQLPEEGLKFMVYLQKENIIDESGMPKERFSAEFPKEGPSILRIQQVVRGDSAAYFCASSYKNEETQYFGPGTRLLVL.

Comments on this clone: Other DNA variants within this sample encode the same CDR3. V gene TRBV5-1 combines with J gene TRBJ2-3; the D gene is possibly TRBD2 (5 bases). CDR1 SGHRS and CDR2 YFSETQ come from the germline V gene. The V gene lost 4 bases and the J gene lost 5 bases, with 14 bases spanning the gap. The CDR3 extends over 14 amino acids. CDR3 DNA: TGCGCCAGCAGCCTGCCAGGAGGCGGAGATACGCAGTATTTT. This codes for CASSLPGGGDTQYF.

The V gene is TRBV18, the J gene TRBJ2-7; D is possibly TRBD1 (6 bases). Germline V lookup: CDR1 KGHSH, CDR2 LQKENI. CDR3 size: 14 residues. V was cut by 0 bases and J by 2 bases, with 8 bases left in between. In nucleotides, the CDR3 is TGTGCCAGCTCACCACCGGGGGCCGCCTACGAGCAGTACTTC. It yields the protein CASSPPGAAYEQYF.

This chain connects TRBV21-1 to TRBJ1-2; TRBD1 is taken as the D call from the table, unchecked against the DNA. TRBV21-1 is reported as a pseudogene. The CDR3 is made up of 18 amino acids. The CDR3: CASSRGEAGTGGRDGYTF. The CDR3 nucleotides are TGTGCCAGCAGCAGGGGCGAAGCCGGGACAGGGGGCCGAGATGGCTACACCTTC.

The genes are TRBV5-1 and TRBJ2-3; TRBD2 aligns across 10 bases. The germline V gene encodes CDR1 SGHRS and CDR2 YFSETQ. Trimming took 3 bases from V and 5 from J; bases not matched to a gene: 6. CDR3 length: 15 residues. The CDR3 reads CASSSRLAGGDTQYF. The DNA of the CDR3 is TGCGCCAGCAGCTCGAGACTAGCGGGCGGAGATACGCAGTATTTT.

V and J are TRBV11-2 and TRBJ2-2; TRBD1 matches at 8 bases. V trimming: 2 bases; J trimming: 5 bases; junction bases outside the gene matches: 7. Germline loops: CDR1 SGHAT, CDR2 FQNNGV. The CDR3 is made up of 16 amino acids. CDR3 DNA sequence: TGTGCCAGCAGCTTAAATCCAGGGGGCTTGACCGGGGAGCTGTTTTTT. It specifies CASSLNPGGLTGELFF.

V and J are TRBV15 and TRBJ2-3; the D gene is possibly TRBD1 (6 bases). The V end was cut by 3 bases, the J end by 1 base, with 8 bases between. The CDR3 totals 14 residues. Germline V CDR1 and CDR2: LNHNV, YYDKDF (reference sequence). This chain's CDR3 is CATSRWTGTDTQYF. The CDR3 DNA sequence: TGTGCCACCAGCAGGTGGACAGGCACAGATACGCAGTATTTT. The whole variable domain, filled in from reference TRBV15 and TRBJ2-3, reads DAMVIQNPRYQVTQFGKPVTLSCSQTLNHNVMYWYQQKSSQAPKLLFHYYDKDFNNEADTPDNFQSRRPNTSFCFLDIRSPGLGDTAMYLCATSRWTGTDTQYFGPGTRLTVL.